The 9 T cell receptor beta chains below were found in one sample sequenced in a study of cytomegalovirus exposure and HLA in healthy donors. It was with 60 Vbeta and 13 Jbeta primers that the PCR ran. Method: immunoSEQ multiplex PCR; TCRdb's copy keeps in-frame clones and lacks some. The sample comprises about 120,000 clones, about four fifths of which are singletons, and 7.5% to 10% rests with the top ten. Sequencing used PBMCs. Receptor source: a female donor in good health and CMV-seropositive.

There are a few counts of this clone. The rearrangement uses TRBV2 and TRBJ1-2, with 9 positions matching TRBD1. Unmatched junction bases numbered 13, after V lost 7 bases and J lost 10 bases. The CDR3 contains 14 residues. Germline V gene lookup returns CDR1 SNHLY and CDR2 FYNNEI. The CDR3, as DNA: TGTGCCAGCACCCAATTCCGGGACAGGGTTGACTACACCTTC. The encoded protein is CASTQFRDRVDYTF.

The chain joins TRBV6-1 to TRBJ2-3; 8 positions agree with TRBD2. The V gene end was trimmed by 4 bases and the J gene end by 2 bases; junction bases not matched to a gene: 8. The CDR3 is 16 residues long. CDR1 is MNHNS and CDR2 is SASEGT in the germline V gene. Here the CDR3 DNA reads TGTGCCAGCAGTGGACCTCTTAGCGGGGCCACAGATACGCAGTATTTT. It is translated as CASSGPLSGATDTQYF.

Here the CDR3 reads CASRVDRSNSPLHF. The CDR3 region has the DNA TGCGCCAGCAGGGTGGACAGGTCCAATTCACCCCTCCACTTT. The chain employs TRBV10-2 and TRBJ1-6; 7 nucleotides line up with TRBD1. The V gene's germline CDR1 is WSHSY and CDR2 SAAADI. V lost 6 bases, J lost 7 bases, and 6 bases stayed unmatched. This CDR3 contains 14 residues.

The chain uses TRBV6-1 and TRBJ1-1; tentative D call: TRBD1 (5 bases). This CDR3 comprises 13 residues. V lost 7 bases to trimming and J lost 1 base, with 10 bases between them. Germline V gene sequence: CDR1 MNHNS, CDR2 SASEGT. CDR3 region: CASTGWANTEAFF. CDR3 bases: TGTGCCAGCACAGGGTGGGCGAACACTGAAGCTTTCTTT.

The chain uses TRBV4-1 and TRBJ2-1; a weak D match, TRBD2 (5 bases). The V gene lost 1 base and the J gene lost 0 bases, with 16 bases spanning the gap. Per the germline V gene, CDR1 is MGHRA and CDR2 is YSYEKL. There are 18 residues in the CDR3. The DNA of the CDR3 is TGCGCCAGCAGCCAAGGATCGGGTGTGGGGAGCTCCTACAATGAGCAGTTCTTC. Encoded protein: CASSQGSGVGSSYNEQFF.

V usage is TRBV30 and J usage is TRBJ1-1; 10 bases agree with TRBD1. Germline lookup yields CDR1 GTSNPN and CDR2 SVGIG (reference sequence). CDR3 length equals 15 residues. The chain's CDR3 is CAGGGTGALNTEAFF. As DNA, the CDR3 is TGTGCTGGAGGGGGGACAGGGGCACTTAACACTGAAGCTTTCTTT. The full variable domain, completed using reference TRBV30 and TRBJ1-1, is SQTIHQWPATLVQPVGSPLSLECTVEGTSNPNLYWYRQAAGRGLQLLFYSVGIGQISSEVPQNLSASRPQDRQFILSSKKLLLSDSGFYLCAGGGTGALNTEAFFGQGTRLTVV.

With respect to this clone: This may stem from a read error, because a much larger clone lies one nucleotide away. This sequence joins TRBV27 and TRBJ1-1; possible D gene TRBD1, 5 bases. The CDR3 totals 13 residues. V was pared by 4 bases and J by 5 bases, with 11 bases between. The germline gives CDR1 MNHEY, CDR2 SMNVEV (reference sequence). The CDR3 here is CASSYREGTEAFF. CDR3 DNA sequence: TGTGCCAGCAGTTATAGGGAGGGGACTGAAGCTTTCTTT.

The chain uses TRBV7-6 and TRBJ1-1; D is unclear. CDR1 and CDR2 from the germline V gene are SGHVS and FNYEAQ. This CDR3 contains 14 residues. Trimming pared 1 base from V and 0 bases from J, leaving 6 bases between. CDR3 coding DNA: TGTGCCAGCAGCTTAGAAGCTCTGAACACTGAAGCTTTCTTT. Its protein product is CASSLEALNTEAFF.

The rearrangement joins TRBV2 to TRBJ1-1; weak D call: TRBD1 (6 bases). CDR3 length: 14 amino acids. The V gene lost 4 bases and the J gene lost 3 bases, with 12 bases spanning the gap. Looked up from germline, CDR1 is SNHLY and CDR2 is FYNNEI. In DNA form, the CDR3 reads TGTGCCAGCAGTGTGGGCAGGGGTTACACTGAAGCTTTCTTT. Its protein is CASSVGRGYTEAFF.